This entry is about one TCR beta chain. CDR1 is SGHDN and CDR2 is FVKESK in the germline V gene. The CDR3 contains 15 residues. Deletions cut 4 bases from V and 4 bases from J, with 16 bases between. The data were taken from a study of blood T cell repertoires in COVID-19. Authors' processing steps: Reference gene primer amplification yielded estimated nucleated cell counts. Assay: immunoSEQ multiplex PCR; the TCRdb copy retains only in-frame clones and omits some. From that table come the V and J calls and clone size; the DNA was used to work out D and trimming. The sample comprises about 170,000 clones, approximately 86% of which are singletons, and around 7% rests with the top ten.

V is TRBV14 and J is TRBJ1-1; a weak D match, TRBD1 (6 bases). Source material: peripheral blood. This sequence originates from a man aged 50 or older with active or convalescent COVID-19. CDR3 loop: CASSRWGRGSTEAFF. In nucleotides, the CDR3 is TGTGCCAGCAGCCGCTGGGGCAGGGGATCCACTGAAGCTTTCTTT.